These T cell receptor beta chains were read from a single sample in a study of radiotherapy plus CTLA-4 blockade in lung cancer. Only in-frame clones appear in the TCRdb table, and some are missing; sequencing was by immunoSEQ multiplex PCR. The repertoire holds more than 35,000 clones, with approximately 85% as singletons. Source: peripheral blood, taken from a patient treated with radiotherapy plus ipilimumab. All receptors come from a human donor with non-small cell lung cancer who had stable disease on radiotherapy plus ipilimumab. Both conserved end residues are part of each CDR3. The order of the fields is clone size, D gene, J gene, V gene, CDR3 protein, CDR3 DNA. D genes are given only for firm matches. A row's size may be missing; if present it is once, few, many or a size class.

>NA|NA|TRBJ2-1|TRBV7-2
CASSKWTGDEQFF
TGTGCCAGCAGCAAATGGACTGGCGATGAGCAGTTCTTC
>once|NA|TRBJ2-5|TRBV27
CASGFSGPGAQYF
TGTGCCAGCGGATTTAGCGGTCCCGGGGCCCAGTACTTC
>NA|TRBD2|TRBJ2-5|TRBV7-2
CASSLGLAGGETQYF
TGTGCCAGCAGCTTAGGGCTAGCGGGAGGGGAGACCCAGTACTTC
>NA|NA|TRBJ2-3|TRBV7-3
CASSSGGSSDTQYF
TGTGCCAGCAGTAGTGGGGGCAGCTCCGATACGCAGTATTTT
>NA|TRBD1|TRBJ1-1|TRBV2
CASSWTGGRTEAFF
TGTGCCAGCAGCTGGACAGGGGGTCGAACTGAAGCTTTCTTT
>NA|TRBD1|TRBJ1-2|TRBV28
CASSSTLTGSNYGYTF
TGTGCCAGCAGTTCAACCCTGACAGGGTCGAACTATGGCTACACCTTC
>NA|NA|TRBJ1-5|TRBV19
CASSRVDQPQHF
TGTGCCAGTAGTCGTGTAGATCAGCCCCAGCATTTT
>NA|TRBD1|TRBJ2-5|TRBV7-9
CASILGDRGWEETQYF
TGTGCCAGCATTCTTGGAGACAGGGGGTGGGAAGAGACCCAGTACTTC
>NA|NA|TRBJ2-2|TRBV18
CASSLAGLTNTGELFF
TGTGCCAGCTCACTGGCGGGACTCACGAACACCGGGGAGCTGTTTTTT
>NA|NA|TRBJ2-3|TRBV6-5
CASSYSRSDTQYF
TGTGCCAGCAGTTACTCGCGGTCAGATACGCAGTATTTT
>NA|TRBD1|TRBJ1-2|TRBV28
CASTPDRGYYGYTF
TGTGCCAGCACCCCGGACAGGGGTTACTATGGCTACACCTTC
>NA|TRBD2|TRBJ2-1|TRBV4-3
CASSLRTSGRVWDNEQFF
TGCGCCAGCAGCCTTCGGACTAGCGGGAGGGTCTGGGACAATGAGCAGTTCTTC
>NA|NA|TRBJ2-7|TRBV27
CASSLRDGGYEQYF
TGTGCCAGCAGTTTACGGGACGGGGGCTACGAGCAGTACTTC
>NA|NA|TRBJ1-2|TRBV11-2
CASSPEGVDGYTF
TGTGCCAGCAGCCCGGAGGGAGTCGATGGCTACACCTTC
>NA|TRBD1|TRBJ2-1|TRBV4-2
CASSRTPGQGTYNEQFF
TGTGCCAGCAGCCGGACACCGGGACAGGGCACCTACAATGAGCAGTTCTTC
>NA|TRBD2|TRBJ2-7|TRBV19
CASSMGLAGEQYF
TGTGCCAGTAGTATGGGACTAGCGGGCGAGCAGTACTTC
>few|TRBD2|TRBJ2-1|TRBV27
CASSLSGGNYNEQFF
TGTGCCAGCAGTTTATCGGGAGGGAACTACAATGAGCAGTTCTTC
>NA|NA|TRBJ2-1|TRBV28
CASSLLPGLYNEQFF
TGTGCCAGCAGTTTGCTTCCCGGACTTTACAATGAGCAGTTCTTC
>once|TRBD1|TRBJ1-3|TRBV28
CASSLRTGGYGNTIYF
TGTGCCAGCAGTCTACGGACAGGGGGTTATGGAAACACCATATATTTT
>NA|NA|TRBJ2-4|TRBV23-1
CASSQWPAGLAKNIQYF
TGCGCCAGCAGTCAATGGCCGGCGGGACTAGCCAAAAACATTCAGTACTTC
>NA|TRBD2|TRBJ2-1|TRBV11-2
CASSTTSGNYNEQFF
TGTGCCAGCAGCACGACCAGCGGGAACTACAATGAGCAGTTCTTC
>once|NA|TRBJ2-5|TRBV4-3
CASSQERRETQYF
TGCGCCAGCAGCCAAGAGCGTAGAGAGACCCAGTACTTC
>NA|NA|TRBJ2-7|TRBV30
CAWSGTLAYEQYF
TGTGCCTGGAGTGGGACATTGGCCTACGAGCAGTACTTC
>NA|TRBD1|TRBJ1-2|TRBV19
CASIPGQGALYGYTF
TGTGCCAGTATCCCCGGACAGGGAGCTCTCTACGGCTACACCTTC
>few|TRBD2|TRBJ2-7|TRBV19
CAERSGRYRVSEQYF
TGTGCCGAGAGAAGCGGGAGGTACCGGGTGAGCGAGCAGTACTTC
>NA|TRBD1|TRBJ1-5|TRBV28
CASSLRTGSNQPQHF
TGTGCCAGCAGCTTACGGACAGGTAGCAATCAGCCCCAGCATTTT